This T cell receptor (beta chain) was recorded in a study of shared clonotypes between healthy human individuals. Method: immunoSEQ multiplex PCR; TCRdb's copy keeps in-frame clones and lacks some. The sample gives fewer than 650,000 clones, around 81% of which show up once; approximately 12% is in the top ten. This clone was observed a handful of times. Germline loops: CDR1 MNHEY, CDR2 SMNVEV (reference sequence). Trimming left V 3 bases short and J 5 bases short, with 1 base between. This CDR3 has 10 residues. The sequenced sample was PBMCs. The chain employs TRBV27 and TRBJ2-5; D is uncertain. The source is a woman between 35 and 50 years old in good health. Some clones in this sample may be carry-over from other donors' samples. CDR3 amino acids: CASSFETQYF. DNA of the CDR3: TGTGCCAGCAGTTTCGAGACCCAGTACTTC.